This record looks at one T cell receptor beta chain sequence and its context. Its target antigen remains unknown. Per-nucleotide qualities are absent, and no much larger clonotype sits a single base away. The sample is drawn from a study of control samples from healthy donors and cancer patients (dated by TCRdb to 2018 to 2020). The library was made by the immunoSEQ multiplex PCR assay. TCRdb re-hosts the immuneACCESS table, in-frame sequences only. Its copies lack some clones; in the studies checked, an unresolved V gene accounts for under half of them, and the cause for the rest is not known. The sample records some 130,000 clones, 75% to 95% of which are singletons. The top ten hold about 2.6% of the sample. There are 13 amino acids in the CDR3, from cysteine to phenylalanine inclusive. CDR3 DNA only is kept here, 39 bases in frame from base 1. In the germline V gene, CDR1 corresponds to MNHNS and CDR2 to SASEGT. V loses 2 bases of germline sequence and J loses 3 bases, and the interval between the two ends is 8 bases.

Rearrangement joined TRBV6-1 to TRBJ2-7; the D gene cannot be resolved reliably. Sequencing input: blood. The clonotype originates from a man aged 18 to 35 in good health. The CDR3 reads CASSESHLYEQYF. DNA sequence: TGTGCCAGCAGTGAATCCCACCTCTACGAGCAGTACTTC.